Below are 19 T cell receptor beta chains sequenced from a single sample in a study of cytomegalovirus exposure and HLA in healthy donors (dated by TCRdb to about 2017). Library generation was performed with the immunoSEQ multiplex PCR assay. For the multiplex PCR, a mixture combining 60 forward primers for TCR Vbeta segments and 13 reverse primers for TCR Jbeta segments was used. In its TCRdb copy, this immuneACCESS table keeps in-frame sequences only and misses some clones. Where compared with another copy, unresolved V genes explain less than half of these, and the others have no known cause. Recorded for this sample are 95,000 to 150,000 clones; around 66% of them occurred a single time. The top ten constitute about 8.9% of the sample. The material sequenced was PBMCs. These receptors all come from a middle-aged woman in good health and CMV-seropositive.

The genes are TRBV7-9 and TRBJ1-3, with 10 bases lining up with TRBD1. This CDR3 has 19 amino acids. Germline values: CDR1 SEHNR, CDR2 FQNEAQ (reference sequence). J was trimmed by 0 bases and V by 5 bases; bases with no gene match: 13. The CDR3 sequence: CASSPGQGVTLFSGNTIYF. CDR3 coding DNA: TGTGCCAGCAGCCCCGGACAGGGGGTAACACTTTTCTCTGGAAACACCATATATTTT.

The V call is TRBV2, the J call TRBJ1-2; 10 nucleotides align to TRBD1. The germline CDR1 and CDR2 sequences are SNHLY and FYNNEI. The CDR3 is made up of 14 amino acids. The V gene end was trimmed by 4 bases and the J gene end by 7 bases; junction bases not matched to a gene: 6. CDR3 protein: CASSGQGAESGYTF. In nucleotides, the CDR3 is TGTGCCAGCAGTGGACAGGGGGCCGAGAGTGGCTACACCTTC. Full variable domain (rest looked up from reference TRBV2 and TRBJ1-2): EPEVTQTPSHQVTQMGQEVILRCVPISNHLYFYWYRQILGQKVEFLVSFYNNEISEKSEIFDDQFSVERPDGSNFTLKIRSTKLEDSAMYFCASSGQGAESGYTFGSGTRLTVV.

This clone showed up just a few times. This rearrangement joins TRBV29-1 to TRBJ2-5; D not resolved. The CDR3 is 11 residues long. Germline V lookup: CDR1 SQVTM, CDR2 ANQGSEA. The CDR3 loop is CGWQDQETQYF. DNA of the CDR3: TGCGGGTGGCAGGACCAAGAGACCCAGTACTTC. Combining the CDR3 with reference TRBV29-1 and TRBJ2-5 gives the whole variable domain SAVISQKPSRDICQRGTSLTIQCQVDSQVTMMFWYRQQPGQSLTLIATANQGSEATYESGFVIDKFPISRPNLTFSTLTVSNMSPEDSSIYLCGWQDQETQYFGPGTRLLVL.

The CDR3, as DNA: TGTGCCAGCAGTTTCGGGGGGCGATCAGATAGCAATCAGCCCCAGCATTTT. It codes for CASSFGGRSDSNQPQHF. The chain uses TRBV28 and TRBJ1-5; D might be TRBD1 (6 bases). Germline lookup yields CDR1 MDHEN and CDR2 SYDVKM. The length of the CDR3 is 17 residues. V gave up 3 bases and J gave up 0 bases, with 15 bases separating them.

The chain has TRBV12-5 and TRBJ2-7; possibly TRBD1 for D (5 bases). V lost 6 bases and J 3 bases, leaving 15 bases between the germline ends. The CDR3 runs 14 residues. From germline, CDR1 is LGHNT and CDR2 FRNRAP. CDR3 loop: CASGDSQGDYEQYF. The CDR3 DNA follows: TGTGCTAGTGGGGATTCTCAAGGGGACTACGAGCAGTACTTC.

This chain connects TRBV9 to TRBJ2-1; D is possibly TRBD1 (5 bases). The CDR3 is made up of 13 amino acids. V was shortened by 0 bases and J by 10 bases, with 11 bases between the two germline ends. From germline, CDR1 is SGDLS and CDR2 YYNGEE. In DNA form, the CDR3 reads TGTGCCAGCAGCGTAGTCCTCGGACACGAGCAGTTCTTC. It translates to CASSVVLGHEQFF.

As to this clone: The identical CDR3 is also encoded by other nucleotide sequences in the sample. The chain has TRBV9 and TRBJ1-2; TRBD1 matches at 7 bases. Trimming removed 4 bases from V and 4 bases from J; junction bases left unmatched: 4. This CDR3 is 13 amino acids long. CDR1 is SGDLS, CDR2 YYNGEE, per germline. The CDR3 DNA reads as TGTGCCAGCAGCCCAGGGGGGAGCTATGGCTACACCTTC. Protein product: CASSPGGSYGYTF.

The chain employs TRBV7-2 and TRBJ2-7, with 12 bases fitting TRBD2. V was pared by 4 bases and J by 8 bases, with 18 bases of the junction left unmatched. The CDR3 sequence is 18 residues long. The germline V gene encodes CDR1 SGHTA and CDR2 FQGNSA. The CDR3 here is CASSSGRLAGERLMKQYF. As DNA, the CDR3 is TGTGCCAGCAGCTCCGGCCGACTAGCGGGAGAACGGTTGATGAAGCAGTACTTC.

The V gene is TRBV6-6, the J gene TRBJ1-2; 9 bases are a match to TRBD1. Unmatched junction bases numbered 9, after V lost 7 bases and J lost 9 bases. Germline lookup yields CDR1 MNHNY and CDR2 SVGAGI (reference sequence). This CDR3 comprises 13 residues. CDR3 nucleotides: TGTGCCAGCACCGCACGAGGACAGGGGCGCTACACCTTC. Its protein is CASTARGQGRYTF.

The rearrangement joins TRBV10-3 to TRBJ1-4; D possibly corresponds to TRBD1 (6 bases). The CDR3 is 13 residues long. The V gene lost 6 bases and the J gene lost 3 bases, with 8 bases spanning the gap. The V gene's germline CDR1 is ENHRY and CDR2 SYGVKD. The CDR3 DNA reads TGTGCCATCAGCAGGGGATCTAATGAAAAACTGTTTTTT. Protein product: CAISRGSNEKLFF.

This CDR3 reads CASSDGQGYEQYF. CDR3 nucleotides: TGTGCCAGCAGTGACGGACAGGGTTACGAGCAGTACTTC. This chain links TRBV6-1 with TRBJ2-7; 8 bases map to TRBD1. This CDR3 spans 13 amino acids. Losses at the gene ends were 3 bases for V and 4 bases for J; bases not matched to a gene: 2. Germline loops: CDR1 MNHNS, CDR2 SASEGT.

V gene TRBV5-8 combines with J gene TRBJ1-1, with unresolved D. The CDR3 totals 11 residues. CDR1 and CDR2 (germline): SGHTS, YDEGEE. Trimming removed 5 bases at V and 7 bases at J, with 9 bases between. The CDR3 is CASRLRVEAFF. CDR3 coding DNA: TGTGCCAGCAGGCTGAGGGTTGAAGCTTTCTTT.

This chain joins TRBV19 and TRBJ2-5, with TRBD2 matching over 13 bases. The ends lost 10 bases at V and 3 bases at J; junction bases unmatched: 2. The CDR3 contains 13 residues. The germline V gene encodes CDR1 LNHDA and CDR2 SQIVND (reference sequence). CDR3 loop: CATGLAGEETQYF. CDR3 DNA: TGTGCCACCGGACTAGCGGGGGAAGAGACCCAGTACTTC.

This chain connects TRBV13 to TRBJ2-7, with 9 bases identical to TRBD2. This CDR3 comprises 17 residues. The V and J ends lost 5 bases and 0 bases, in that order; junction bases with no gene match: 11. Germline V gene data show CDR1 as PRHDT and CDR2 as FYEKMQ (reference sequence). CDR3 sequence (DNA): TGTGCCAGCAGCCCCCCAGCGGGAGGCCTAAGCTCCTACGAGCAGTACTTC. Translated, it gives CASSPPAGGLSSYEQYF.

The chain uses TRBV6-5 and TRBJ2-1, with D perhaps matching TRBD2 (6 bases). From germline, CDR1 is MNHEY and CDR2 SVGAGI. The CDR3 has 12 amino acids. V lost 4 bases and J lost 6, with 7 bases in between. As DNA, the CDR3 is TGTGCCAGCAGTTTTAGCGGCAATGAGCAGTTCTTC. Its translation is CASSFSGNEQFF.

In its sample, this clone was seen once. The V call is TRBV28, the J call TRBJ1-4; the D is unclear. Germline assignment: CDR1 MDHEN and CDR2 SYDVKM. The CDR3 is 12 amino acids. Trimming took off 8 bases at V and 7 bases at J, with 11 bases between the two ends. CDR3 coding DNA: TGTGCCAGCCAAGGCGCGGGTGAAAAACTGTTTTTT. Its protein product is CASQGAGEKLFF.

The rearrangement joins TRBV6-5 to TRBJ2-2, with TRBD2 matching over 7 bases. This CDR3 spans 14 amino acids. In germline, CDR1 is MNHEY, CDR2 SVGAGI. V dropped 7 bases and J dropped 6; count of bases not matched to a gene: 8. The CDR3 nucleotides read TGTGCCAGCAAAACGGGCGGGAGAGCCGGGGAGCTGTTTTTT. It encodes CASKTGGRAGELFF.

The chain joins TRBV15 to TRBJ1-5, with D perhaps TRBD1 (6 bases). V was clipped by 0 bases and J by 1 base, with 7 bases between them. The CDR3 is 15 residues long. CDR1 is LNHNV, CDR2 YYDKDF, per germline (reference sequence). The CDR3 DNA sequence: TGTGCCACCAGCAGAGACAGGGGAAGCAATCAGCCCCAGCATTTT. This codes for CATSRDRGSNQPQHF.

V is TRBV19 and J is TRBJ2-1; TRBD2 aligns across 12 bases. The germline V gene has CDR1 LNHDA and CDR2 SQIVND (reference sequence). The CDR3 length is 15 residues. The ends lost 4 bases at V and 7 bases at J; junction bases unmatched: 5. Written as DNA, the CDR3 is TGTGCCAGTAGTACTAGCGGGGGGGCCTGGAATGAGCAGTTCTTC. Its translation: CASSTSGGAWNEQFF.